This T cell receptor (beta chain) was recovered during a study of a mutant IDH1 vaccine in newly diagnosed glioma. Across the whole study: Radiotherapy alone preceded vaccination by 4-6 weeks; alternatively, vaccination started with temozolomide cycles. Most patients had received both radiotherapy and temozolomide, the prior options being radiotherapy, temozolomide, or both. Notes on the study in general: The occurrence of vaccine-induced immune responses was seen in 80% to 95% of patients.

Turning to this clone: The target antigen is unknown.

This CDR3 comprises 13 residues. Germline-derived CDR1 and CDR2 are SNHLY and FYNNEI. Trimming stripped 1 base from V and 3 bases from J, with 7 bases between. Generated by immunoSEQ multiplex PCR, the TCRdb table keeps only in-frame clones and is missing some. The table includes under 40,000 clones, about 73% detected once. Specified time point: week 11, during vaccination. Vaccination used 300 ug of mutant IDH1 20-mer peptide per dose, with topical imiquimod. New WHO grade 3 or 4 astrocytomas that were IDH1-mutant and ATRX-lost had been found in donors. This sequence originates from a man younger than 45 with glioma. Sequencing used PBMCs, obtained from a glioma patient whose treatment included an IDH1 peptide vaccine. This sequence joins TRBV2 and TRBJ2-7; the D gene is possibly TRBD1 (5 bases). DNA of the CDR3: TGTGCCAGCAGTGAAGGACAGAACTACGAGCAGTACTTC. Its translation is CASSEGQNYEQYF.